The clone carrying this T cell receptor (beta chain) was detected ten times or more. The antigen is not known. This sample is part of a study of T-cell reconstitution after alpha-beta-depleted transplantation in children. Trimming removed 8 bases from V and 2 bases from J, with 9 bases in between. The CDR3 is made up of 12 amino acids. Germline CDR1 and CDR2: MDHEN and SYDVKM. Study findings and constraints: There were reportedly several hundred expanded graft clones from which alpha-beta T cells came about two months after transplant.

The library targeted TCRbeta and was prepared with unique molecular identifiers. TCRdb reprocessed the PCR reads via MiXCR and lists one record per CDR3 protein. The sample lists 200,000 or so distinct CDR3 sequences, around 7% occurring once. The chain employs TRBV28 and TRBJ2-5; unclear D gene. This receptor was obtained from a boy younger than 10 with acute lymphoblastic leukemia, due to receive a stem cell transplant. The specimen comprised PBMCs, sampled before TCRalphabeta/CD19-depleted stem cell transplant. The CDR3 loop is CASGADQETQYF. CDR3 DNA sequence: TGTGCCAGCGGTGCAGATCAAGAGACCCAGTACTTC. The variable domain in full, completed from reference TRBV28 and TRBJ2-5, reads DVKVTQSSRYLVKRTGEKVFLECVQDMDHENMFWYRQDPGLGLRLIYFSYDVKMKEKGDIPEGYSVSREKKERFSLILESASTNQTSMYLCASGADQETQYFGPGTRLLVL.